Presented here are 5 T cell receptor beta chains from one specimen sequenced in a study of blood T cell repertoires in COVID-19. Here immunoSEQ multiplex PCR was the method, and the copy in TCRdb shows in-frame clones only, minus some. This table has 270,000 or so clones, 86% appearing once. Material: peripheral blood. These receptors came from a man aged 35 to 55 with active or convalescent COVID-19.

The chain uses TRBV5-1 and TRBJ1-3, with a weak D call TRBD1 (5 bases). Germline assignment: CDR1 SGHRS and CDR2 YFSETQ. V was shortened by 3 bases and J by 4 bases, with 14 bases between the two germline ends. The CDR3 totals 15 residues. DNA of the CDR3: TGCGCCAGCAGCTCATCTGGAGGGGTGGGAAACACCATATATTTT. Its translation is CASSSSGGVGNTIYF.

This clone was seen once. The chain employs TRBV5-1 and TRBJ2-7; the D gene is possibly TRBD1 (7 bases). CDR3 length equals 17 residues. The V gene's germline CDR1 is SGHRS and CDR2 YFSETQ. V lost 1 base and J lost 1, with 18 bases in between. Here the CDR3 reads CASSLRGRGRESYEQYF. The CDR3 nucleotides read TGCGCCAGCAGCTTGAGGGGGCGGGGCCGGGAATCCTACGAGCAGTACTTC.

The gene calls are TRBV29-1 and TRBJ1-1; 7 positions match TRBD1. After removal of 7 bases from V and 2 bases from J, the junction contained 10 bases not matched to a gene. The CDR3 is 14 residues long. Germline CDR1 and CDR2: SQVTM and ANQGSEA. CDR3 sequence: CSGSSTGDNTEAFF. The DNA of the CDR3 is TGCAGCGGCTCTTCCACAGGGGACAACACTGAAGCTTTCTTT.

The chain links TRBV30 to TRBJ2-2; unclear D gene. The CDR3 is made up of 12 amino acids. The germline V gene encodes CDR1 GTSNPN and CDR2 SVGIG (reference sequence). The germline V and J ends were trimmed by 3 bases and 6 bases, with 8 bases remaining between them. In DNA, the CDR3 is TGTGCCTGGAGACAGTCCGCCGGGGAGCTGTTTTTT. Protein sequence: CAWRQSAGELFF.

The V gene is TRBV12-3 or TRBV12-4, the J gene TRBJ1-1; D is unclear. The CDR3 totals 13 residues. V lost 4 bases to trimming and J lost 5 bases, with 11 bases between them. The CDR3 loop is CASSSNRETEAFF. CDR3 nucleotides: TGTGCCAGCAGTTCCAATAGGGAGACTGAAGCTTTCTTT.